This TCR beta chain was profiled in a study of T cell repertoires in cytomegalovirus infection. In the study overall: Recently identified HLA-C-restricted CMV epitopes and well-studied HLA-B-restricted CMV epitopes were used by the study. Public TCR beta signatures marked donors with CMV infection and the matching HLA. Findings and caveats of the study: Within the response measured ex vivo, HLA-C-restricted CMV-specific TCR beta clonotypes were dominant.

About this clonotype: As yet, its antigen is unknown.

TCRdb used MiXCR to reprocess the reads, holding one entry per CDR3 protein. The sample yields approximately 1,000,000 distinct CDR3 sequences, approximately 31% seen once. Per germline, CDR1 WNHNN and CDR2 SYGVQD (reference sequence). Trimming took off 4 bases at V and 1 base at J, with 13 bases between the two ends. The CDR3 covers 15 residues. The rearrangement uses TRBV10-1 and TRBJ2-5; D perhaps matches TRBD1 (5 bases). Sequences were derived from cultured CD8+ T cells from PBMCs, sampled from culture after CMV antigen stimulation. The clonotype comes from a human donor in good health (CMV status not recorded). Some clones in this sample may be carry-over from other donors' samples. Written as DNA, the CDR3 is TGCGCCAGCAGTGTGACAGCAAAACCCCAAGAGACCCAGTACTTC. Amino acids: CASSVTAKPQETQYF.